What follows are 25 T cell receptor beta chains derived from one specimen sequenced in a study of T cell repertoires in cytomegalovirus infection. In TCRdb, the reads were re-called with MiXCR into one record per CDR3 protein. The sample contains about 740,000 distinct CDR3 sequences, under 40% of which appear only once. Sequencing was carried out using PBMCs. The receptor set was obtained from a human donor in good health (CMV status not recorded). Some clones in this sample may be carry-over from other donors' samples.

This clonotype was observed a few times. The chain couples TRBV7-9 to TRBJ2-2, with D tentatively TRBD1 (6 bases). CDR1 is SEHNR, CDR2 FQNEAQ, per germline (reference sequence). V lost 3 bases, J lost 4 bases, and 15 bases lay in between. The CDR3 length is 16 residues. The CDR3 coding sequence is TGTGCCAGCAGCTTCCGGGACATTTACTCCACCGGGGAGCTGTTTTTT. This sequence encodes CASSFRDIYSTGELFF.

The chain uses TRBV10-3 and TRBJ2-1; possibly TRBD1 or TRBD2 for D (6 bases each). CDR3 length: 16 residues. The V end was cut by 6 bases, the J end by 3 bases, with 18 bases between. Germline values: CDR1 ENHRY, CDR2 SYGVKD. CDR3 protein: CAIRGANSGLYNEQFF. Here the CDR3 DNA reads TGTGCCATCAGGGGGGCCAATAGCGGCCTCTACAATGAGCAGTTCTTC.

This clonotype occurred a few times. The chain has TRBV19 and TRBJ1-1; D might be TRBD1 (5 bases). The CDR3 runs to 16 residues. V dropped 10 bases and J dropped 0 bases, with 21 bases sitting between them. Germline CDR1 and CDR2: LNHDA and SQIVND (reference sequence). CDR3 in DNA: TGTGCCACCACCCCCGGGGCGGGCACTTTGAACACTGAAGCTTTCTTT. Its translation is CATTPGAGTLNTEAFF.

The J gene is TRBJ2-5, the V gene TRBV2, with 9 bases lining up with TRBD1. The CDR3 has 13 residues. With V trimmed by 7 bases and J by 6 bases, 6 bases remained unmatched. Germline loops: CDR1 SNHLY, CDR2 FYNNEI. The CDR3 is CASKRTGEKTQYF. The CDR3 DNA reads TGTGCCAGCAAACGGACAGGGGAGAAGACCCAGTACTTC. The complete variable domain, with remaining parts taken from reference TRBV2 and TRBJ2-5, reads EPEVTQTPSHQVTQMGQEVILRCVPISNHLYFYWYRQILGQKVEFLVSFYNNEISEKSEIFDDQFSVERPDGSNFTLKIRSTKLEDSAMYFCASKRTGEKTQYFGPGTRLLVL.

This clonotype came up once. The chain joins TRBV9 to TRBJ2-1; 11 bases are a match to TRBD2. Trimming cost V 1 base and J 5 bases; bases outside gene matches: 8. Germline CDR1 is SGDLS and CDR2 is YYNGEE. The length of the CDR3 is 17 residues. The CDR3 loop is CASSVFFGTSGDNEQFF. DNA of the CDR3: TGTGCCAGCAGCGTATTCTTCGGGACTAGCGGTGACAATGAGCAGTTCTTC.

This sequence joins TRBV6-5 and TRBJ2-3; D remains unclear. This CDR3 spans 12 amino acids. Trimming pared 6 bases from V and 2 bases from J, leaving 6 bases between. Germline V gene lookup returns CDR1 MNHEY and CDR2 SVGAGI. The CDR3 region has the DNA TGTGCCAGCAGAACGTACACAGATACGCAGTATTTT. As protein: CASRTYTDTQYF.

The chain carries TRBV15 and TRBJ2-5, with a possible D match to TRBD1 (6 bases). CDR1 is LNHNV and CDR2 is YYDKDF in the germline V gene (reference sequence). The ends were cut back, 2 bases at V and 5 bases at J, with 15 bases in the middle. The length of the CDR3 is 15 residues. DNA of the CDR3: TGTGCCACCAGCAGACCCAGGGGTACCGGGGAGACCCAGTACTTC. It yields the protein CATSRPRGTGETQYF.

With respect to this clonotype: The conserved closing phenylalanine or tryptophan is absent in this CDR3, likely reflecting a read error. The chain carries TRBV7-6 and TRBJ1-2; D might be TRBD1 (6 bases). The ends were cut back, 5 bases at V and 3 bases at J, with 13 bases in the middle. The CDR3 runs 14 residues. The germline V gene has CDR1 SGHVS and CDR2 FNYEAQ. The CDR3 protein is CASSPGGGDYGYTL. In DNA form, the CDR3 reads TGTGCCAGCAGCCCCGGAGGGGGGGACTATGGCTACACCTTA.

The rearrangement joins TRBV7-2 to TRBJ2-1, with D uncertain. V dropped 4 bases and J dropped 9 bases, with 13 bases sitting between them. This CDR3 contains 13 residues. Per germline, CDR1 SGHTA and CDR2 FQGNSA. The CDR3 reads CASSSEAVGEQFF. The CDR3 DNA reads TGTGCCAGCAGCTCAGAGGCGGTGGGTGAGCAGTTCTTC.

The CDR3 DNA follows: TGTGCCAGCAGTAAATGGGCAGGAAACACCGGGGAGCTGTTTTTT. This translates into CASSKWAGNTGELFF. V gene TRBV6-6 combines with J gene TRBJ2-2, with D unclear. Germline CDR1 is MNHNY and CDR2 is SVGAGI (reference sequence). The CDR3 sequence is 15 residues long. Trimming cost V 5 bases and J 2 bases, with 12 bases left between them.

The V gene is TRBV28, the J gene TRBJ2-5, with D perhaps matching TRBD1 or TRBD2 (5 bases each). Trimming pared 3 bases from V and 5 bases from J, leaving 22 bases between. Germline V gene lookup returns CDR1 MDHEN and CDR2 SYDVKM. The length of the CDR3 is 17 residues. The CDR3 loop reads CASSLSPGTEDFETQYF. In nucleotides, the CDR3 is TGTGCCAGCAGTTTGAGTCCTGGGACGGAGGACTTTGAGACCCAGTACTTC. Filled out from reference TRBV28 and TRBJ2-5, the complete variable domain reads DVKVTQSSRYLVKRTGEKVFLECVQDMDHENMFWYRQDPGLGLRLIYFSYDVKMKEKGDIPEGYSVSREKKERFSLILESASTNQTSMYLCASSLSPGTEDFETQYFGPGTRLLVL.

The chain joins TRBV14 to TRBJ1-3; 7 bases are shared with TRBD1. Germline V gives CDR1 SGHDN, CDR2 FVKESK. CDR3 length equals 15 residues. J gave up 4 bases and V 5 bases, and 8 bases lay outside the gene matches. CDR3 region: CASSSRPGQGNTIYF. The CDR3 DNA follows: TGTGCCAGCAGCTCCCGTCCGGGACAGGGAAACACCATATATTTT.

The sample holds a few counts of this clonotype. The chain combines TRBV5-1 with TRBJ1-4; 7 bases align to TRBD1. The CDR3 consists of 14 residues. Trimming cost V 3 bases and J 3 bases; bases outside gene matches: 2. Germline values: CDR1 SGHRS, CDR2 YFSETQ. Written as DNA, the CDR3 is TGCGCCAGCAGCTGGAGGGGGCCTAATGAAAAACTGTTTTTT. Protein sequence: CASSWRGPNEKLFF.

J is TRBJ2-7 and V is TRBV27; D uncertain. The CDR3 consists of 14 residues. Trimming shortened V by 5 bases and J by 2 bases, and 13 bases separated the two germline ends. CDR1 is MNHEY, CDR2 SMNVEV, per germline (reference sequence). The CDR3 bases are TGTGCCAGCAGTCCCCGACCGACGACCTACGAGCAGTACTTC. Translating gives CASSPRPTTYEQYF.

Note on this clonotype: The junction shows a germline mismatch at one end, possibly a read error. V is TRBV11-2 and J is TRBJ2-1, with D uncertain. This CDR3 region has 13 residues. Germline lookup yields CDR1 SGHAT and CDR2 FQNNGV. This CDR3 is CARSFWLYNEQFF. CDR3 nucleotides: TGTGCCAGAAGCTTCTGGCTCTACAATGAGCAGTTCTTC.

The chain joins TRBV7-9 to TRBJ1-5, with D tentatively TRBD1 (5 bases). V was cut by 2 bases and J by 9 bases, with 20 bases left in between. CDR1 is SEHNR and CDR2 is FQNEAQ in the germline V gene (reference sequence). The CDR3 is 16 amino acids. The DNA for the CDR3 is TGTGCCAGCAGCTTACTCAAAGGGGAACGGGGTTCGCCCCAGCATTTT. Its protein product is CASSLLKGERGSPQHF.

On this clonotype itself: It may be a read error: a sequence one base away is much more abundant. J is TRBJ2-7 and V is TRBV7-9; D gene unclear. Between the trimmed V and J ends, which lost 2 bases and 5 bases, there was a span of 10 bases. Germline V gene sequence: CDR1 SEHNR, CDR2 FQNEAQ (reference sequence). The CDR3 extends over 13 amino acids. CDR3 DNA sequence: TGTGCCAGCAGCTTACACAGTTCCAACGAGCAGTACTTC. Translation: CASSLHSSNEQYF. The variable domain in full, with the rest retrieved from reference TRBV7-9 and TRBJ2-7, is DTGVSQNPRHKITKRGQNVTFRCDPISEHNRLYWYRQTLGQGPEFLTYFQNEAQLEKSRLLSDRFSAERPKGSFSTLEIQRTEQGDSAMYLCASSLHSSNEQYFGPGTRLTVT.

The J gene is TRBJ1-6, the V gene TRBV7-2; D might be TRBD1 (6 bases). V lost 5 bases and J lost 7, with 12 bases in between. The CDR3 contains 14 residues. The germline V gene has CDR1 SGHTA and CDR2 FQGNSA. In DNA form, the CDR3 reads TGTGCCAGCAGCCCCGGGACATTAAATTCACCCCTCCACTTT. Translating it yields CASSPGTLNSPLHF.

The chain is built from TRBV29-1 and TRBJ1-4; 9 bases are a match to TRBD1. The ends lost 4 bases at V and 9 bases at J; junction bases unmatched: 9. This CDR3 has 14 amino acids. Germline CDR1 is SQVTM and CDR2 is ANQGSEA. The CDR3 loop reads CSVARGTGNKKLFF. Here the CDR3 DNA reads TGCAGCGTTGCCCGCGGGACAGGGAATAAAAAACTGTTTTTT.

This clonotype appeared a few times. The rearrangement joins TRBV10-3 to TRBJ2-5; TRBD2 aligns across 7 bases. Trimming removed 8 bases from V and 5 bases from J; junction bases left unmatched: 8. In germline, CDR1 is ENHRY, CDR2 SYGVKD. This CDR3 has 13 amino acids. This CDR3 is CAIGAGAGETQYF. Written as DNA, the CDR3 is TGTGCCATCGGCGCGGGAGCGGGGGAGACCCAGTACTTC.

In its sample, this clonotype was seen a few times. V usage is TRBV19 and J usage is TRBJ2-7; possibly TRBD1 or TRBD2 for D (5 bases each). The CDR3 has 13 amino acids. Germline-derived CDR1 and CDR2 are LNHDA and SQIVND (reference sequence). Trimming stripped 5 bases from V and 6 bases from J, with 14 bases between. In DNA form, the CDR3 reads TGTGCCAGTAGTTCCACAGGACTTGGCGAGCAGTACTTC. This codes for CASSSTGLGEQYF. Full variable domain (outside the CDR3, taken from reference TRBV19 and TRBJ2-7): DGGITQSPKYLFRKEGQNVTLSCEQNLNHDAMYWYRQDPGQGLRLIYYSQIVNDFQKGDIAEGYSVSREKKESFPLTVTSAQKNPTAFYLCASSSTGLGEQYFGPGTRLTVT.

The chain recombines TRBV23-1 with TRBJ2-7; TRBD2 agrees at 13 bases. TRBV23-1 is annotated as an ORF whose role is uncertain. This CDR3 is built from 19 residues. The V segment lost 9 bases and the J segment 0 bases; nucleotides outside the gene matches: 17. The CDR3 DNA reads as TGCGCCAGGATAGATCAGGGGGCGACTAGCGGGGGGAGCTCCTACGAGCAGTACTTC. Translated, it gives CARIDQGATSGGSSYEQYF.

This clonotype appeared a few times. This chain joins TRBV7-2 and TRBJ2-7; 9 bases line up with TRBD2. Germline lookup yields CDR1 SGHTA and CDR2 FQGNSA. The CDR3 contains 15 residues. V was clipped by 4 bases and J by 0 bases; unmatched bases: 4. This CDR3 is CASSYLSGSSYEQYF. CDR3 DNA sequence: TGTGCCAGCAGCTACCTTAGCGGGAGCTCCTACGAGCAGTACTTC.

The chain carries TRBV7-6 and TRBJ1-6; tentatively, D is TRBD1 (5 bases). The CDR3 spans 15 residues. Germline CDR1 and CDR2: SGHVS and FNYEAQ. V lost 5 bases, J lost 11 bases, and 19 bases lay in between. DNA for the CDR3: TGTGCCAGCAGCCTCAACCGGGACCCCAGTCCACCCCTCCACTTT. It encodes CASSLNRDPSPPLHF.

The chain combines TRBV10-3 with TRBJ1-3; D not certain. Germline V gives CDR1 ENHRY, CDR2 SYGVKD. V gave up 4 bases and J gave up 0 bases, with 13 bases separating them. CDR3 length: 16 amino acids. The CDR3 coding sequence is TGTGCCATCAGTGCGGGTCAGGTCCTCTCTGGAAACACCATATATTTT. This translates into CAISAGQVLSGNTIYF.